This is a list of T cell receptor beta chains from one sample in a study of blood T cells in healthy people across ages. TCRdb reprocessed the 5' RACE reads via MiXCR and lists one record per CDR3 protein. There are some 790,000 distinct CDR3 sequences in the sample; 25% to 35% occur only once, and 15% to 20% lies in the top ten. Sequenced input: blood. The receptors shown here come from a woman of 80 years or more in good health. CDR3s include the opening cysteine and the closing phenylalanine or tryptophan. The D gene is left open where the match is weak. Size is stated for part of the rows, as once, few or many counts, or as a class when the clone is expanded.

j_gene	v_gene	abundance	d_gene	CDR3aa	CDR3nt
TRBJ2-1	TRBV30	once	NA	CAWSVHAGLDNEQFF	TGTGCCTGGAGTGTACACGCAGGGTTAGACAATGAGCAGTTCTTC
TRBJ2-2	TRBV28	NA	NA	CASSLGAPGELFF	TGTGCCAGCAGTTTAGGGGCACCCGGGGAGCTGTTTTTT
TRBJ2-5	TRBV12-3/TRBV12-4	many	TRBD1	CASSSGQGAETQYF	TGTGCCAGCAGTTCCGGACAGGGGGCGGAGACCCAGTACTTC
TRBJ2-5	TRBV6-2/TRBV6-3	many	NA	CASSYTGETQYF	TGTGCCAGCAGTTACACGGGTGAGACCCAGTACTTC
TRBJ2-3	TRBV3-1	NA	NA	CASSHQDGDTQYF	TGTGCCAGCAGCCACCAGGATGGAGATACGCAGTATTTT
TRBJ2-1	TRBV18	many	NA	CASSPLDPDEQFF	TGTGCCAGCTCACCACTCGACCCGGATGAGCAGTTCTTC
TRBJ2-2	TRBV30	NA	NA	CAWPGFSNTGELFF	TGTGCCTGGCCGGGCTTTTCTAACACCGGGGAGCTGTTTTTT
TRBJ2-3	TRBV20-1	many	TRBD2	CSARTSGGGLDTQYF	TGCAGTGCCCGGACTAGCGGGGGGGGGTTAGATACGCAGTATTTT
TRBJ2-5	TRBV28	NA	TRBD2	CASSAGGPPYQETQYF	TGTGCCAGCAGTGCGGGGGGACCTCCGTACCAAGAGACCCAGTACTTC
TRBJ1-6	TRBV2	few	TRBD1	CASSPDRGPSPLHF	TGTGCCAGCAGTCCCGACAGGGGACCCTCACCCCTCCACTTT
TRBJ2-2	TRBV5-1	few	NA	CASSFSSNTGELFF	TGCGCCAGCAGCTTTTCTTCGAACACCGGGGAGCTGTTTTTT
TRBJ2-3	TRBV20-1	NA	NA	CSAVPGGSTDTQYF	TGCAGTGCTGTGCCTGGCGGTAGCACAGATACGCAGTATTTT
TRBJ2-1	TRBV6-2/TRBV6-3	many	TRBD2	CASKSQGLAPNNEQFF	TGTGCCAGCAAATCCCAGGGACTAGCGCCCAACAATGAGCAGTTCTTC
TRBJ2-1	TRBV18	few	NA	CASSPPNSLDEQFF	TGTGCCAGCTCACCACCGAACAGTTTAGATGAGCAGTTCTTC
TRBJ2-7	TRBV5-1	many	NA	CASSLRSGRSSYEQYF	TGCGCCAGCAGCTTGCGGTCCGGACGGTCGTCCTACGAGCAGTACTTC
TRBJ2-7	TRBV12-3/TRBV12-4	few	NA	CASSFGFYNEQYF	TGTGCCAGCAGTTTTGGCTTCTACAATGAGCAGTACTTC
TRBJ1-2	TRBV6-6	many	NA	CASSVRDGYTF	TGTGCCAGCAGCGTCAGGGATGGCTACACCTTC
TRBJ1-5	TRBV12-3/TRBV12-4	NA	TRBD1	CASSFVGGGLGNQPQPF	TGTGCCAGCAGTTTTGTGGGAGGGGGCCTCGGCAATCAGCCCCAGCCTTTT
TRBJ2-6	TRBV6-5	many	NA	CASSYSLLGQPSVANVLTF	TGTGCCAGCAGTTACTCCCTCCTAGGACAGCCCTCGGTGGCCAACGTCCTGACTTTC
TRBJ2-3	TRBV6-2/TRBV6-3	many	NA	CATAPRTDTQYF	TGTGCCACCGCCCCCAGGACAGATACGCAGTATTTT
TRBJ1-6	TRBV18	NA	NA	CASSPGGDKKPLHF	TGTGCCAGCTCACCGGGGGGGGATAAGAAGCCCCTCCACTTT
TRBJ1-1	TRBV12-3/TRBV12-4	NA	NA	CASGGTGAFF	TGTGCCAGCGGGGGGACGGGAGCTTTCTTT
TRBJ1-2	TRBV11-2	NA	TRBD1	CASSTQGAIDGYTF	TGTGCCAGCAGCACACAGGGGGCGATTGATGGCTACACCTTC
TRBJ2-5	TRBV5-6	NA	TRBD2	CANSRGGRAPETQYF	TGTGCCAACAGCCGGGGGGGCCGGGCTCCAGAGACCCAGTACTTC
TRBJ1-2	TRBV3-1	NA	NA	CASSFSDRQALGFGYTF	TGTGCCAGCAGCTTCTCCGACCGACAGGCACTAGGATTTGGCTACACCTTC
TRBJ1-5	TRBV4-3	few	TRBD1	CASSQDYDRGNQPQHF	TGCGCCAGCAGCCAAGATTATGACAGGGGGAATCAGCCCCAGCATTTT
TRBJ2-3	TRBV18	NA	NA	CASSPLAPNLNTDTQYF	TGTGCCAGCTCACCCTTGGCTCCCAACCTTAACACAGATACGCAGTATTTT
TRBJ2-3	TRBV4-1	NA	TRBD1	CASSQDRGQMADTQYF	TGCGCCAGCAGCCAGGACAGGGGGCAGATGGCAGATACGCAGTATTTT
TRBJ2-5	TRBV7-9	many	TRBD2	CASSLLAGLEETQYF	TGTGCCAGCAGCCTGTTAGCGGGGCTGGAAGAGACCCAGTACTTC
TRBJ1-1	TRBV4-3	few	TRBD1	CASRLGQGPVGTEAFF	TGCGCCAGCAGACTCGGACAGGGGCCTGTCGGCACTGAAGCTTTCTTT
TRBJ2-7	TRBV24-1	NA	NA	CATSDFSQNEQYF	TGTGCCACCAGTGATTTTAGCCAGAATGAGCAGTACTTC
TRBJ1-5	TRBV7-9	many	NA	CASSRKGSNQPQHF	TGTGCCAGCAGCCGCAAGGGGTCCAATCAGCCCCAGCATTTT
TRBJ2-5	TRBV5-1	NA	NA	CASSWEVGLGEAQYF	TGCGCCAGCAGCTGGGAAGTTGGGCTAGGGGAGGCCCAGTACTTC
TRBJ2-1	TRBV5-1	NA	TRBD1	CASSLGDRVRGEQFF	TGCGCCAGCAGCTTGGGGGACAGGGTCAGGGGGGAGCAGTTCTTC
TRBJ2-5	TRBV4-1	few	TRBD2	CASSRLEASGGGRSYNEQYF	TGCGCCAGCAGCCGGTTAGAGGCTAGCGGGGGGGGTAGGTCCTACAATGAGCAGTACTTC
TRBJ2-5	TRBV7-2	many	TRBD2	CASSSSGTSGGARETQYF	TGTGCCAGCAGCTCCTCCGGGACTAGCGGGGGGGCTAGAGAGACCCAGTACTTC
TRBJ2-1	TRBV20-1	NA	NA	CSARRGAGVYEQFF	TGCAGTGCCAGACGGGGGGCGGGGGTCTACGAGCAGTTCTTC
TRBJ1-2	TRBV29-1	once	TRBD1	CSVVRQGGYTF	TGCAGCGTTGTACGACAGGGTGGCTACACCTTC
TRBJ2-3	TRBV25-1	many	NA	CAIQIDTQYF	TGTGCCATACAGATTGATACGCAGTATTTT
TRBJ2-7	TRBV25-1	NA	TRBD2	CASSDRGGAGYEQYF	TGTGCCAGCAGTGATAGGGGAGGGGCTGGTTACGAGCAGTACTTC
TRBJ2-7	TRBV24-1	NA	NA	CATSSSATPYEQYF	TGTGCCACCAGTAGTAGCGCCACCCCCTACGAGCAGTACTTC
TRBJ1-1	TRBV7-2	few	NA	CASSWKPGRILHTEAFF	TGTGCCAGCAGCTGGAAGCCGGGACGGATCCTTCACACTGAAGCTTTCTTT
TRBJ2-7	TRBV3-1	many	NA	CASSQGVLSYEQYF	TGTGCCAGCAGCCAAGGGGTCCTATCCTACGAGCAGTACTTC
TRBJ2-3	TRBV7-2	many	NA	CASSADPVADTQYF	TGTGCCAGCAGCGCGGACCCGGTCGCAGATACGCAGTATTTT
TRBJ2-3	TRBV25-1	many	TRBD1	CASTRTGGTDTQYF	TGTGCCAGCACCCGAACAGGGGGCACAGATACGCAGTATTTT
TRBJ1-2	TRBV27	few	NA	CASRLSQAPGGYTF	TGTGCCAGCAGGTTAAGTCAGGCCCCCGGTGGCTACACCTTC